What follows are 7 T cell receptor beta chains derived from one specimen sequenced in a study of shared clonotypes between healthy human individuals. The naive CD8 population came from CD45RO-negative cells selected for CCR7, without terminally differentiated effector memory CD45RA+ cells. The assay was immunoSEQ multiplex PCR, and TCRdb's table has in-frame clones only and misses some. Of millions of clones listed, roughly 95% are singletons. The specimen was naive CD8+ T cells sorted from blood. The receptors derive from a man between 18 and 35 years old in good health.

This chain joins TRBV6-5 and TRBJ2-7; a weak D match, TRBD2 (6 bases). Trimming left V 2 bases short and J 7 bases short, with 18 bases between. The CDR3 covers 15 residues. The V gene's germline CDR1 is MNHEY and CDR2 SVGAGI. The CDR3 is CASSYAGGPLGEQYF. CDR3 bases: TGTGCCAGCAGTTACGCCGGAGGGCCGTTGGGGGAGCAGTACTTC.

The genes are TRBV4-1 and TRBJ1-2; maybe TRBD1 (5 bases). V lost 0 bases, J lost 8 bases, and 16 bases lay in between. The CDR3 length is 15 residues. Germline V gene lookup returns CDR1 MGHRA and CDR2 YSYEKL. CDR3 in amino acids: CASSQDLTVSYGYTF. The CDR3, as DNA: TGCGCCAGCAGCCAAGATCTGACAGTTTCTTACGGCTACACCTTC.

The chain carries TRBV5-1 and TRBJ1-1; the D is unclear. The length of the CDR3 is 14 residues. Germline assignment: CDR1 SGHRS and CDR2 YFSETQ. Trimming stripped 1 base from V and 3 bases from J, with 10 bases between. CDR3 DNA sequence: TGCGCCAGCAGCTTGATAGTTCCCCACACTGAAGCTTTCTTT. As protein: CASSLIVPHTEAFF.

Regarding this clone: A read error may explain this, as a much larger clone is one base away. The gene calls are TRBV13 and TRBJ2-7, with a possible D match to TRBD1 (5 bases). The V gene's germline CDR1 is PRHDT and CDR2 FYEKMQ (reference sequence). The CDR3 runs 13 residues. CDR3 amino acids: CASSVGDSYEQYF. The CDR3 DNA reads as TGTGCCAGCAGCGTAGGGGATAGCTACGAGCAGTACTTC.

To note about this clone: No conserved phenylalanine or tryptophan is present at the end of the CDR3, so a read error is the likely explanation. The chain employs TRBV27 and TRBJ1-1, with D possibly matching TRBD1 (6 bases). The germline gives CDR1 MNHEY, CDR2 SMNVEV (reference sequence). This CDR3 contains 12 residues. V shed 3 bases and J shed 8 bases, with 10 bases lying between them. CDR3 sequence: CASSFPGEEAFL. CDR3 DNA sequence: TGTGCCAGCAGTTTTCCAGGGGAGGAAGCTTTCCTT.

The rearrangement joins TRBV7-9 to TRBJ1-1; D perhaps matches TRBD1 (5 bases). The V gene's germline CDR1 is SEHNR and CDR2 FQNEAQ (reference sequence). With 1 base removed from V and 3 bases from J, the gap between germline ends came to 12 bases. The CDR3 consists of 15 residues. This CDR3 reads CASSLVSGGDTEAFF. In DNA, the CDR3 is TGTGCCAGCAGCTTAGTAAGTGGGGGGGACACTGAAGCTTTCTTT.

The rearrangement joins TRBV19 to TRBJ1-6, with a possible D match to TRBD1 (5 bases). Trimming pared 9 bases from V and 9 bases from J, leaving 15 bases between. In germline, CDR1 is LNHDA, CDR2 SQIVND (reference sequence). CDR3 length: 13 amino acids. The CDR3 nucleotides read TGTGCCAGCAGTGCGGGGGATAGTTCACCCCTCCACTTT. Encoded protein: CASSAGDSSPLHF.